The rows below give T cell receptor beta chains drawn from one sample of a study of blood T cell repertoires in COVID-19. TCRdb's copy holds only in-frame clones and misses some; the assay was immunoSEQ multiplex PCR. The sample yields approximately 290,000 clones, 90% seen once. Sequencing used PBMCs or T cells enriched from blood (not recorded which). The receptors come from a woman aged 18-29 years with acute COVID-19. Each CDR3 is given with its conserved first and last residue. The D gene is left open where the match is weak. Rows may omit the clone size; those that give it use once, few, many or a size class.

cdr3_aa,cdr3_nt,j_call,d_call,clone_size,v_call
CASRERQENQPQHF,TGTGCCAGCAGGGAGAGACAGGAGAATCAGCCCCAGCATTTT,TRBJ1-5,-,-,TRBV2
CASGYLPPASGSKGTQYF,TGTGCCAGCGGTTACCTCCCCCCGGCTAGCGGGAGTAAGGGTACGCAGTATTTT,TRBJ2-3,TRBD2,-,TRBV27
CASSSEGSGENEQFF,TGTGCCAGCAGCTCGGAGGGTAGCGGAGAAAATGAGCAGTTCTTC,TRBJ2-1,-,once,TRBV13
CATSRQGANGYTF,TGTGCCACCAGCAGACAGGGGGCGAATGGCTACACCTTC,TRBJ1-2,TRBD1,-,TRBV15
CASSSPAGGLGGANVLTF,TGTGCCAGCAGTTCCCCTGCAGGAGGGCTAGGTGGGGCCAACGTCCTGACTTTC,TRBJ2-6,-,-,TRBV28
CASSDGVAFTDTQYF,TGTGCCAGCAGTGACGGCGTAGCGTTCACAGATACGCAGTATTTT,TRBJ2-3,-,-,TRBV2
CASSFARTSQNEQFF,TGTGCCAGCAGCTTCGCAAGGACTAGCCAGAATGAGCAGTTCTTC,TRBJ2-1,TRBD2,-,TRBV7-2
CASSLQVNTEAFF,TGTGCCAGCAGCTTACAGGTGAACACTGAAGCTTTCTTT,TRBJ1-1,-,once,TRBV7-3
CASSPDRGETDTQYF,TGTGCCAGTTCTCCAGACAGGGGGGAAACAGATACGCAGTATTTT,TRBJ2-3,TRBD1,once,TRBV19
CASSLGQGDQPQHF,TGTGCCAGCAGTTTAGGGCAGGGTGATCAGCCCCAGCATTTT,TRBJ1-5,-,-,TRBV28
CASSLGDRDPSYEQYF,TGCGCCAGCAGCTTGGGGGACAGGGATCCTTCCTACGAGCAGTACTTC,TRBJ2-7,TRBD1,few,TRBV5-1
CASTTLYEIATNEKLFF,TGTGCCAGTACCACCCTCTACGAAATTGCAACTAATGAAAAACTGTTTTTT,TRBJ1-4,-,-,TRBV19
CSVDASTGGNYGYTF,TGCAGCGTTGATGCAAGTACTGGGGGGAACTATGGCTACACCTTC,TRBJ1-2,-,-,TRBV29-1
CAISTGARNQPQHF,TGTGCCATCAGCACAGGGGCAAGGAATCAGCCCCAGCATTTT,TRBJ1-5,TRBD1,-,TRBV10-3
CASRGDRGYAYEQYF,TGTGCCAGCAGGGGAGACAGGGGGTATGCCTACGAGCAGTACTTC,TRBJ2-7,TRBD1,-,TRBV2
CASSIRESYEQYF,TGTGCCAGTAGTATTCGGGAGAGCTACGAGCAGTACTTC,TRBJ2-7,-,-,TRBV19
CASSPGLGTDTQYF,TGTGCCAGCAGTCCGGGATTAGGTACAGATACGCAGTATTTT,TRBJ2-3,-,-,TRBV6-5
CASRRGKEEKLFF,TGTGCCAGTAGACGGGGGAAGGAAGAAAAACTGTTTTTT,TRBJ1-4,-,-,TRBV19
CASSLPGQGGHGYTF,TGTGCCAGCAGCTTACCGGGACAGGGGGGCCACGGCTACACCTTC,TRBJ1-2,TRBD1,-,TRBV7-8
CASRTSGDQETQYF,TGTGCCAGCAGAACCTCAGGGGACCAAGAGACCCAGTACTTC,TRBJ2-5,-,-,TRBV28
CVVGELFF,TGTGTAGTGGGGGAGCTGTTTTTT,TRBJ2-2,-,-,TRBV7-9
CASSWTGSKETQYF,TGCGCCAGCAGCTGGACGGGAAGTAAGGAGACCCAGTACTTC,TRBJ2-5,-,-,TRBV5-1
CASSSLQGDNSPLHF,TGCGCCAGCAGCTCCTTACAGGGGGATAATTCACCCCTCCACTTT,TRBJ1-6,TRBD1,-,TRBV5-1
CASSLWGVNEQFF,TGTGCCAGCAGTTTATGGGGCGTCAATGAGCAGTTCTTC,TRBJ2-1,-,-,TRBV28
CASSAKTGLITGELFF,TGTGCCAGCAGCGCGAAGACAGGGTTGATCACCGGGGAGCTGTTTTTT,TRBJ2-2,TRBD1,-,TRBV9
CASSYREIGEKLFF,TGTGCCAGCAGTTACAGGGAGATTGGTGAAAAACTGTTTTTT,TRBJ1-4,-,-,TRBV27